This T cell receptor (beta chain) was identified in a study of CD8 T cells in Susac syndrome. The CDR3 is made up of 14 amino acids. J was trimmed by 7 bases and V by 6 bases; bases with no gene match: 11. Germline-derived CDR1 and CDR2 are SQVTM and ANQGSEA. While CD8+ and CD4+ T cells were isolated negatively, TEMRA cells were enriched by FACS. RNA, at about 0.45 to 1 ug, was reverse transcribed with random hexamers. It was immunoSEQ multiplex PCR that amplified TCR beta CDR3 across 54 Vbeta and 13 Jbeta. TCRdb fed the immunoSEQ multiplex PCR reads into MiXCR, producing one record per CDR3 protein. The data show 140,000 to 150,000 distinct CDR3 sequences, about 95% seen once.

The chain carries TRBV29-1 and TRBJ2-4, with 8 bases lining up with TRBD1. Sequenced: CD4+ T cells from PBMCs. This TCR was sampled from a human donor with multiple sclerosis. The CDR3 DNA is TGCAGCGTCATCGGACAGGGCGAGGGGAACATTCAGTACTTC. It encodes CSVIGQGEGNIQYF.